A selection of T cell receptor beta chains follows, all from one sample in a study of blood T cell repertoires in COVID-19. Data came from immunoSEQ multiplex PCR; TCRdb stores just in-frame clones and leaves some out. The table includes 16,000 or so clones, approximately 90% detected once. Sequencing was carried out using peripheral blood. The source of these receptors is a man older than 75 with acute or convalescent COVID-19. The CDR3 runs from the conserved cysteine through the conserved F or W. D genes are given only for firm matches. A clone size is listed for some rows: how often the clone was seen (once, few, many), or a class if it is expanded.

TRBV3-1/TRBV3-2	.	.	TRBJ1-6	CASSGGGTNSPLHF	TGTGCCAGCAGCGGCGGTGGCACGAATTCACCCCTCCACTTT
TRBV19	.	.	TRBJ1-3	CASIRAGNSGNTIYF	TGTGCCAGTATAAGGGCGGGGAACTCTGGAAACACCATATATTTT
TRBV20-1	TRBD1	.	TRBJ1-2	CSARGQGPYTF	TGCAGTGCCCGTGGACAGGGACCCTACACCTTC
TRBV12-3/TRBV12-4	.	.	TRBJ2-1	CASSLVYNEQFF	TGTGCCAGCAGTTTAGTATACAATGAGCAGTTCTTC
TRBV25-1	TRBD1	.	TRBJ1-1	CASSPMGQEGAFF	TGTGCCAGCAGTCCGATGGGACAGGAAGGAGCTTTCTTT
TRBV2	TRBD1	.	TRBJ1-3	CASRGQGGRNTIYF	TGTGCCAGCAGGGGACAGGGTGGGAGAAACACCATATATTTT
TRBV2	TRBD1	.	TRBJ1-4	CASSFRDRGLLDEKLFF	TGTGCCAGCAGCTTCCGGGACAGGGGACTATTGGATGAAAAACTGTTTTTT
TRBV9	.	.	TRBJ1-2	CASSGSRIHYGYTF	TGTGCCAGCAGCGGGAGCAGAATCCACTATGGCTACACCTTC
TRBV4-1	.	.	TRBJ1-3	CASSQDREPFSGNTIYF	TGCGCCAGCAGCCAAGATCGGGAACCGTTCTCTGGAAACACCATATATTTT
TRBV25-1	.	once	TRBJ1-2	CASSESSNYGYTF	TGTGCCAGCAGTGAATCGAGTAACTATGGCTACACCTTC
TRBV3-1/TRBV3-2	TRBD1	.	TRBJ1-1	CASSQGGQGGFF	TGTGCCAGCAGCCAAGGGGGACAGGGGGGTTTCTTT
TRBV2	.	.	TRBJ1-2	CASSEPGLPTFRPYGYTF	TGTGCCAGCAGTGAGCCGGGACTGCCAACTTTCCGTCCCTATGGCTACACCTTC
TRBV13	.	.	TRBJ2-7	CASSSLGQTSYEQYF	TGTGCCAGCAGCTCCCTGGGCCAGACCTCCTACGAGCAGTACTTC
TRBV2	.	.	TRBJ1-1	CATERGPATTGISFF	TGTGCCACCGAGCGAGGGCCTGCTACGACCGGGATATCTTTCTTT
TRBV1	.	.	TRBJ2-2	CTSSQAGDSQNTGELFF	TGCACCAGCAGCCAAGCGGGGGACAGTCAGAACACCGGGGAGCTGTTTTTT
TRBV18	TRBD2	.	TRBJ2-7	CASSPSGNSYEQYF	TGTGCCAGCTCACCTAGCGGGAACTCCTACGAGCAGTACTTC
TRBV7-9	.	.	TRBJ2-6	CASSLALSGANVLTF	TGTGCCAGCAGCTTAGCGCTATCTGGGGCCAACGTCCTGACTTTC
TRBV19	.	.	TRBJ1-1	CASSIGQSSAFF	TGTGCCAGTAGTATAGGACAGTCATCGGCTTTCTTT
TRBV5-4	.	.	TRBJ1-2	CASSLAGIDAYGYTF	TGTGCCAGCAGCTTGGCAGGAATTGACGCCTATGGCTACACCTTC
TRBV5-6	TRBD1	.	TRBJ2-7	CASSSPGQGVGEQYF	TGTGCCAGCAGCTCTCCGGGACAGGGTGTCGGCGAGCAGTACTTC
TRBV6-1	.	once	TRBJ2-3	CASSEPVTQYF	TGTGCCAGCAGTGAACCGGTGACGCAGTATTTT
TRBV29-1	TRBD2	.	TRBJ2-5	CSVATSGGPLETQYF	TGCAGCGTTGCGACTAGCGGGGGACCCTTAGAGACCCAGTACTTC
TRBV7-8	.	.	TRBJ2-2	CASSFQGKNTGELFF	TGTGCCAGCAGCTTCCAGGGGAAGAACACCGGGGAGCTGTTTTTT
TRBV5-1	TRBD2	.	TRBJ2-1	CASNVQASGINNEQFF	TGCGCCAGCAACGTACAAGCTAGCGGGATCAACAATGAGCAGTTCTTC
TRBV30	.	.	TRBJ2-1	CAWSITRAGDNEQFF	TGTGCCTGGTCGATAACGCGGGCAGGGGACAATGAGCAGTTCTTC
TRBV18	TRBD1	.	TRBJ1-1	CASSPSTGGRGGTEAFF	TGTGCCAGCTCTCCCTCAACAGGGGGCCGGGGTGGAACTGAAGCTTTCTTT
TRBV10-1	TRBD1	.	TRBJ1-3	CASSESLWTGSGNTIYF	TGCGCCAGCAGTGAGTCGCTTTGGACAGGGTCTGGAAACACCATATATTTT
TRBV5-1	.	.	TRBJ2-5	CASSRDMGETQYF	TGCGCCAGCAGCCGGGACATGGGGGAGACCCAGTACTTC
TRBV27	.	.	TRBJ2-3	CASSLPTPQPDTQYF	TGTGCCAGCAGTTTACCAACTCCCCAACCCGATACGCAGTATTTT
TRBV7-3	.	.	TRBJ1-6	CASSLAGGTNSPLHF	TGTGCCAGCAGCTTAGCCGGGGGAACTAATTCACCCCTCCACTTT
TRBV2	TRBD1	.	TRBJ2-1	CASSRDRGDEQFF	TGTGCCAGCAGCAGGGACAGGGGGGATGAGCAGTTCTTC
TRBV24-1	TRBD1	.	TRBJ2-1	CATSDPATGGNEQFF	TGTGCCACCAGTGATCCCGCTACAGGGGGCAATGAGCAGTTCTTC
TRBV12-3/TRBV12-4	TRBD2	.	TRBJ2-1	CVTGTSLYNEQFF	TGTGTCACAGGGACTAGCTTATACAATGAGCAGTTCTTC
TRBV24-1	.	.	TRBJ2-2	CATSEPVGGELFF	TGTGCCACCAGTGAGCCGGTTGGCGGGGAGCTGTTTTTT
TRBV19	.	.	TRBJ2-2	CASSDDSDNTGELFF	TGTGCCAGTAGTGACGACAGCGATAACACCGGGGAGCTGTTTTTT
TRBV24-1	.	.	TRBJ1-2	CATSDFTEQGANYGYTF	TGTGCCACCAGTGATTTTACGGAACAGGGAGCTAACTATGGCTACACCTTC
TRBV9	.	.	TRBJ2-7	CASSGLGHGEQYF	TGTGCCAGCAGCGGCCTGGGGCACGGCGAGCAGTACTTC
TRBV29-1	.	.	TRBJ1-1	CSGTVLNTEAFF	TGCAGCGGGACAGTGCTGAACACTGAAGCTTTCTTT
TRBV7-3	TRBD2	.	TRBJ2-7	CASSQGSSGDEQYF	TGTGCCAGCAGCCAGGGCTCTAGCGGGGACGAGCAGTACTTC
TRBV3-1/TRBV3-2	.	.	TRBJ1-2	CASSPPRTVHYGYTF	TGTGCCAGCAGCCCGCCTCGGACAGTGCACTATGGCTACACCTTC